The 8 T cell receptor beta chains below come from one sample, sequenced in a study of circulating and synovial CD4+ cells in juvenile arthritis. Clones were read by immunoSEQ multiplex PCR, and TCRdb kept only the in-frame ones, dropping some. The sample yields about 1,800 clones, around 90% seen once. Sequenced input: HLA-DR+ CD4+ T cells from blood. The sample's subset: circulating pathogenic-like lymphocytes, sorted as HLA-DR+CD14-CD3+CD4+CD25low/- blood T cells. The receptor set was obtained from a human patient with juvenile idiopathic arthritis. Some clones in this sample may be carry-over from other donors' samples.

The V and J genes are TRBV19 and TRBJ2-1; no firm D call. There are 11 residues in the CDR3. Trimming shortened V by 5 bases and J by 8 bases, and 7 bases separated the two germline ends. The V gene's germline CDR1 is LNHDA and CDR2 SQIVND (reference sequence). The CDR3 sequence: CASSSIYEQFF. The CDR3 DNA reads TGTGCCAGTAGTTCTATCTATGAGCAGTTCTTC. Based on the CDR3 plus reference TRBV19 and TRBJ2-1, the full variable domain is DGGITQSPKYLFRKEGQNVTLSCEQNLNHDAMYWYRQDPGQGLRLIYYSQIVNDFQKGDIAEGYSVSREKKESFPLTVTSAQKNPTAFYLCASSSIYEQFFGPGTRLTVL.

V and J are TRBV5-4 and TRBJ2-7; D possibly corresponds to TRBD1 (5 bases). This CDR3 has 14 amino acids. V lost 1 base, J lost 5 bases, and 13 bases lay in between. Germline loops: CDR1 SGHNT, CDR2 YYREEE (reference sequence). The CDR3 loop reads CASSLWQGVHEQYF. The CDR3, as DNA: TGTGCCAGCAGCTTGTGGCAGGGTGTCCACGAGCAGTACTTC.

The chain has TRBV11-3 and TRBJ2-6; unclear D gene. V lost 0 bases to trimming and J lost 3 bases, with 12 bases between them. This CDR3 is built from 17 residues. Per the germline V gene, CDR1 is SGHNT and CDR2 is YENEEA. In DNA form, the CDR3 reads TGTGCCAGCAGCTTAGATCGTGTTCCCCGTGGGGCCAACGTCCTGACTTTC. It translates to CASSLDRVPRGANVLTF.

With regard to this clone: Other DNA sequences in the sample encode the same CDR3. This chain connects TRBV29-1 to TRBJ1-4; TRBD1 aligns across 10 bases. This CDR3 contains 15 residues. Looked up from germline, CDR1 is SQVTM and CDR2 is ANQGSEA. V gave up 6 bases and J gave up 7 bases; unmatched junction bases: 11. CDR3 sequence (DNA): TGCAGCGTGACGGCTACCGACAGGGGGCTTGAAAAACTGTTTTTT. It yields the protein CSVTATDRGLEKLFF. Variable domain in full (rest from reference TRBV29-1 and TRBJ1-4): SAVISQKPSRDICQRGTSLTIQCQVDSQVTMMFWYRQQPGQSLTLIATANQGSEATYESGFVIDKFPISRPNLTFSTLTVSNMSPEDSSIYLCSVTATDRGLEKLFFGSGTQLSVL.

The chain employs TRBV6-5 and TRBJ1-2, with 7 bases fitting TRBD1. Germline V gene sequence: CDR1 MNHEY, CDR2 SVGAGI. V gave up 3 bases and J gave up 8 bases; unmatched junction bases: 6. The CDR3 contains 13 residues. The CDR3 loop reads CASSYGQGGGYTF. The CDR3 DNA reads TGTGCCAGCAGTTATGGTCAGGGGGGCGGCTACACCTTC.

This clone was recorded a few times. V gene TRBV10-3 combines with J gene TRBJ1-3; 8 positions agree with TRBD1. Germline assignment: CDR1 ENHRY and CDR2 SYGVKD. The CDR3 is 16 residues long. The V gene end was trimmed by 2 bases and the J gene end by 0 bases; junction bases not matched to a gene: 3. The CDR3 here is CAISEGDRISGNTIYF. The CDR3 coding sequence is TGTGCCATCAGTGAGGGGGACAGGATCTCTGGAAACACCATATATTTT.

The chain links TRBV5-1 to TRBJ1-4; 7 nucleotides line up with TRBD1. J was trimmed by 5 bases and V by 0 bases; bases with no gene match: 1. This CDR3 region has 14 residues. Germline V gene lookup returns CDR1 SGHRS and CDR2 YFSETQ. CDR3 DNA sequence: TGCGCCAGCAGCTTGGAGGGGGCGAATGAAAAACTGTTTTTT. It specifies CASSLEGANEKLFF.

The chain is built from TRBV7-9 and TRBJ2-5; 7 bases are a match to TRBD1. The CDR3 is 12 amino acids. The junction had 2 bases not matched to a gene; V was cut back by 7 bases and J by 3 bases. From germline, CDR1 is SEHNR and CDR2 FQNEAQ (reference sequence). This CDR3 is CASIDREETQYF. Here the CDR3 DNA reads TGTGCCAGCATTGACAGGGAAGAGACCCAGTACTTC.